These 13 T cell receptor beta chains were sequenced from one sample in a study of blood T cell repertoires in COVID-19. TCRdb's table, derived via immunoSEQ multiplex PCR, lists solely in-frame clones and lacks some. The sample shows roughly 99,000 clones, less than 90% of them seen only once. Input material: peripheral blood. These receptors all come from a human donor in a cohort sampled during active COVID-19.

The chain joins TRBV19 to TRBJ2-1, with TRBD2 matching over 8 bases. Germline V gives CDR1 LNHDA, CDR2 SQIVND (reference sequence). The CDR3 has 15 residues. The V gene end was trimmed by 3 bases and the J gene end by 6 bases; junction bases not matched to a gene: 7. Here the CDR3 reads CASSIAGGGVNEQFF. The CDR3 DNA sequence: TGTGCCAGTAGTATCGCGGGAGGAGGGGTCAATGAGCAGTTCTTC.

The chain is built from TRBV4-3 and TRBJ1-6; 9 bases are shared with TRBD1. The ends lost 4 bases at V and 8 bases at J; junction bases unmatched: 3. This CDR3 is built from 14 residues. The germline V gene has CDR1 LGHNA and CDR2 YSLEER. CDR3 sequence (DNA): TGCGCCAGCAGCCGTGGGACAGGGTATTCACCCCTCCACTTT. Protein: CASSRGTGYSPLHF.

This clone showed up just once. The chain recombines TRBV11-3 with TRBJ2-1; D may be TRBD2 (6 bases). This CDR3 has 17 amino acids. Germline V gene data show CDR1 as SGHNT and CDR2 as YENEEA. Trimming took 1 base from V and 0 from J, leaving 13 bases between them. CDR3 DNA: TGTGCCAGCAGCTTAGGAGGAGGGGTCTACTCCTACAATGAGCAGTTCTTC. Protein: CASSLGGGVYSYNEQFF.

The CDR3 region has the DNA TGTGCCAGCAGCGGACTATCGGCTACAAATGAGCAGTTCTTC. This translates into CASSGLSATNEQFF. V gene TRBV11-2 combines with J gene TRBJ2-1; D is perhaps TRBD2 (6 bases). This CDR3 contains 14 residues. CDR1 and CDR2 (germline): SGHAT, FQNNGV. The ends were cut back, 5 bases at V and 7 bases at J, with 15 bases in the middle.

CDR3 DNA: TGTGCCAGCAGTTTCGAGCTCCGGAATGAGCAGTTCTTC. Amino acids: CASSFELRNEQFF. The chain links TRBV27 to TRBJ2-1; D gene uncertain. Deletions cut 3 bases from V and 7 bases from J, with 10 bases between. CDR1 and CDR2 (germline): MNHEY, SMNVEV (reference sequence). The CDR3 is 13 amino acids.

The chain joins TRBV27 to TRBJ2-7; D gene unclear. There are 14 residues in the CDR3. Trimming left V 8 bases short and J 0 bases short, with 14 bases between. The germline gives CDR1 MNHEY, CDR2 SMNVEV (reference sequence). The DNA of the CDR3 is TGTGCCAGCCTCGACACGATGAGCTCCTACGAGCAGTACGTC. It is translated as CASLDTMSSYEQYV.

CDR3 region: CASSFDRGGNTIYF. In DNA form, the CDR3 reads TGCGCCAGCAGCTTTGACAGGGGTGGAAACACCATATATTTT. V is TRBV5-1 and J is TRBJ1-3; 8 bases are shared with TRBD1. Germline V lookup: CDR1 SGHRS, CDR2 YFSETQ. The junction had 1 base not matched to a gene; V was cut back by 2 bases and J by 3 bases. The CDR3 sequence is 14 residues long.

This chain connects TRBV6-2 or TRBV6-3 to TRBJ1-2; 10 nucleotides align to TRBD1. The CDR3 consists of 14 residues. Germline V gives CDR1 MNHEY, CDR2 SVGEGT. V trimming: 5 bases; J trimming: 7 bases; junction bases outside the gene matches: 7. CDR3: CASSETGGAGGYTF. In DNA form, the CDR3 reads TGTGCCAGCAGTGAGACAGGGGGCGCCGGTGGCTACACCTTC.

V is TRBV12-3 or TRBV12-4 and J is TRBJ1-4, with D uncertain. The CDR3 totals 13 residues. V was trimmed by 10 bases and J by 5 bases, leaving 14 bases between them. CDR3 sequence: CATSEGYNEKLFF. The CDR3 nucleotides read TGTGCCACGAGCGAGGGTTACAATGAAAAACTGTTTTTT.

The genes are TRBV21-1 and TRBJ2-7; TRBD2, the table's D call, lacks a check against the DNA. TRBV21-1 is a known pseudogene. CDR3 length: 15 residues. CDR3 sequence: CASSKAYTGTYEQYV. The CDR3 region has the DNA TGTGCCAGCAGCAAAGCATACACCGGGACCTACGAGCAGTACGTC.

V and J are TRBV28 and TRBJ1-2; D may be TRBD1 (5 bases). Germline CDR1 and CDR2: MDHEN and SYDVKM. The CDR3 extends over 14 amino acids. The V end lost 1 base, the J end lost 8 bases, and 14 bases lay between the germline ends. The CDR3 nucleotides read TGTGCCAGCAGTTTATCGGTGCAGGGTAGAGGCTACACCTTC. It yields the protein CASSLSVQGRGYTF.

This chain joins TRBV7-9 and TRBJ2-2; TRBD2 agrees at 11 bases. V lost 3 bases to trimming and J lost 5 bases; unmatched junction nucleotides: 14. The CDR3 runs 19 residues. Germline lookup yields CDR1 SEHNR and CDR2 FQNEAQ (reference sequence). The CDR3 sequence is CASSFFGLPGLAATGELFF. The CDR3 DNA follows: TGTGCCAGCAGCTTTTTTGGGTTACCGGGACTAGCGGCTACCGGGGAGCTGTTTTTT.

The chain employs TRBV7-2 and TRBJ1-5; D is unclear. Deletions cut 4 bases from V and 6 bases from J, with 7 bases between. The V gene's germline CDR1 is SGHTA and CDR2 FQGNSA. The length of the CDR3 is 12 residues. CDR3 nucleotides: TGTGCCAGCAGCTCTGGGAGTCAGCCCCAGCATTTT. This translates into CASSSGSQPQHF. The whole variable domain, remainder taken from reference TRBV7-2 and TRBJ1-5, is GAGVSQSPSNKVTEKGKDVELRCDPISGHTALYWYRQSLGQGLEFLIYFQGNSAPDKSGLPSDRFSAERTGGSVSTLTIQRTQQEDSAVYLCASSSGSQPQHFGDGTRLSIL.